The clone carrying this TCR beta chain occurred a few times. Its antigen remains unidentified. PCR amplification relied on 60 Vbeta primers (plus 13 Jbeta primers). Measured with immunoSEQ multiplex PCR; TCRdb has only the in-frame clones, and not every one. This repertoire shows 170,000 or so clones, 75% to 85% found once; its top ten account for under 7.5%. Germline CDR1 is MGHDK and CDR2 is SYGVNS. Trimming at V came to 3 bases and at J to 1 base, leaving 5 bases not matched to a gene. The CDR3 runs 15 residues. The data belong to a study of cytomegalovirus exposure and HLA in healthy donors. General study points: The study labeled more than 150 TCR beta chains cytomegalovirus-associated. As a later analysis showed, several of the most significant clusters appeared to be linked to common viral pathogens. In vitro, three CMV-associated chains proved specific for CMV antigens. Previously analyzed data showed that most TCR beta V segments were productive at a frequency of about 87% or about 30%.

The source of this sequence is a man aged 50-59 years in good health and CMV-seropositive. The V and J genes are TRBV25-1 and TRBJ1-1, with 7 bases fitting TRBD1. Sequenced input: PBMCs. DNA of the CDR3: TGTGCCAGCAGTGACTCGACAGGGCCGAACACTGAAGCTTTCTTT. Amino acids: CASSDSTGPNTEAFF.